What follows describes a single T cell receptor (beta chain). Its antigen remains unidentified. The table came from immunoSEQ multiplex PCR; TCRdb's copy has only in-frame clones and leaves some out. The data contain tens of thousands of clones, approximately 90% of them singletons. The data stem from a study of OX40 agonist ivuxolimab in advanced cancers. Study in general: Males comprised around 80% of the group, whose mean age was roughly 60 years (range 23 to 79).

Study-wide results and caveats: In the 0.1-3.0 mg/kg groups, partial responders showed among the lowest expansion. Average numbers of expanded clones were greater in CD8+ T cells than in CD4+.

The sample consisted of CD4+ or CD8+ T cells sorted from blood, taken in a trial of the OX40 agonist ivuxolimab. This TCR was sampled from an adult with an advanced solid tumor such as melanoma, head and neck, liver or kidney cancer.

CDR3 coding DNA: TGTGCCAGCAGCGCCAACACGGGGACTGAAGCTTTCTTT. Protein sequence: CASSANTGTEAFF. V and J are TRBV7-9 and TRBJ1-1; D call uncertain. Per germline, CDR1 SEHNR and CDR2 FQNEAQ (reference sequence). CDR3 length: 13 residues. The germline V and J ends were trimmed by 5 bases and 5 bases, with 12 bases remaining between them.